This TCR beta chain was found in a study of CD8+CD57+ T cells in acquired aplastic anemia. General study results and limits: CD8+ Simpson's diversity showed no significant patient-control difference.

Patients chosen for sequencing had CD8+CD57+ cells that had expanded, as shown by flow cytometry. Many counts were recorded for this clonotype. Antigen unknown. Trimming took off 1 base at V and 4 bases at J, with 13 bases between the two ends. Germline CDR1 SQVTM, CDR2 ANQGSEA. The CDR3 has 14 amino acids. Genomic DNA acted as the template from which TCR beta VDJ combination and CDR3 sequence profiling were carried out. TCRdb independently ran MiXCR on the reads; one entry per CDR3 protein. The sample lists about 180,000 distinct CDR3 sequences, roughly 50% occurring once. This TCR came from a human donor with aplastic anemia. The specimen sequenced was sorted CD4+, CD8+, or CD8+CD57+ T cells (not recorded which) from PBMCs. V is TRBV29-1 and J is TRBJ2-5; D gene unclear. The CDR3 spells CSVEVLPPLETQYF. In DNA, the CDR3 is TGCAGCGTTGAAGTTCTGCCCCCCCTAGAGACCCAGTACTTC.